In this sample, the clone carrying this TCR beta chain turned up once. At one end the junction does not follow the germline gene, possibly because of a read error. Authors of the study amplified TCR beta CDR3 regions from RNA transcripts. The HTBI set primed first-round TCR CDR3 RT-PCR. TCRdb analysed the multiplex PCR reads with MiXCR anew, one entry per CDR3 protein. The sample has under 550,000 distinct CDR3 sequences; 15% to 20% are singletons. These data come from a study of T cells in Graves' hyperthyroidism and ophthalmopathy. Extraction of PBMCs used roughly 9.3 ml of fresh peripheral blood. Germline V gene sequence: CDR1 LNHDA, CDR2 SQIVND (reference sequence). The CDR3 sequence is 15 residues long.

The sample taken for sequencing was blood. The V call is TRBV19, the J call TRBJ2-2; D is tentatively TRBD1 or TRBD2 (6 bases each). The receptor was derived from a man in his forties or fifties with Graves' ophthalmopathy. CDR3 bases: TGTGCCAGTAGTATTAGCAGGGGAGGCACCGGGGAGCTGCTTTTT. Its translation is CASSISRGGTGELLF.